These 24 T cell receptor beta chains were sequenced from one sample in a study of post-analysis software for immune sequencing data. Study-level results: The study found TRBV5-6, TRBV5-1 and TRBV20-1 among a few TRBV segments more frequent in patients than controls.

Carried by the TCR beta cDNA libraries were unique molecular identifiers. TCRdb called the PCR reads again in MiXCR, with one record for every CDR3 protein. The table shows fewer than 550,000 distinct CDR3 sequences, with 30% to 40% occurring only once. Their antigen targets remain unknown. The sample comprised blood. These receptors came from a girl aged 2 to 17 with multiple sclerosis.

The V gene is TRBV20-1, the J gene TRBJ2-5, with D hard to call. The CDR3 length is 11 residues. Germline CDR1 DFQATT, CDR2 SNEGSKA (reference sequence). The CDR3 sequence: CRAQLQETQYF. Here the CDR3 DNA reads TGCAGGGCCCAGCTACAAGAGACCCAGTACTTC.

The chain uses TRBV6-5 and TRBJ2-5; 9 bases map to TRBD2. The CDR3 loop spans 15 amino acids. After removal of 2 bases from V and 11 bases from J, the junction contained 12 bases not matched to a gene. Germline CDR1 is MNHEY and CDR2 is SVGAGI. CDR3 amino acids: CASSYRAGGLQEQYF. CDR3 in DNA: TGTGCCAGCAGTTACAGAGCGGGGGGCCTGCAGGAGCAGTACTTC.

V is TRBV10-2 and J is TRBJ2-1; TRBD1 agrees at 9 bases. The CDR3 spans 18 residues. The V gene end was trimmed by 0 bases and the J gene end by 6 bases; junction bases not matched to a gene: 12. In germline, CDR1 is WSHSY, CDR2 SAAADI. Here the CDR3 DNA reads TGCGCCAGCAGTGAGTCGAGAGGACCCGGGACAGGGAGCAATGAGCAGTTCTTC. Its protein product is CASSESRGPGTGSNEQFF.

The sample holds one count of this clonotype. The chain is built from TRBV25-1 and TRBJ2-7; 7 positions match TRBD1. The V gene end was trimmed by 5 bases and the J gene end by 4 bases; junction bases not matched to a gene: 5. CDR3 length equals 13 residues. The germline V gene has CDR1 MGHDK and CDR2 SYGVNS. Here the CDR3 reads CASSPGQLYEQYF. CDR3 bases: TGTGCCAGCAGTCCGGGACAGCTGTACGAGCAGTACTTC.

J is TRBJ2-7 and V is TRBV5-1, with D perhaps matching TRBD1 (6 bases). CDR3 length: 15 amino acids. V was clipped by 2 bases and J by 6 bases, with 18 bases between them. Germline CDR1 and CDR2: SGHRS and YFSETQ. CDR3 DNA: TGCGCCAGCAGCTTACCGACAGGCGCGGTGTCCGAGCAGTACTTC. This translates into CASSLPTGAVSEQYF. Supplemented by reference TRBV5-1 and TRBJ2-7, the full variable domain reads KAGVTQTPRYLIKTRGQQVTLSCSPISGHRSVSWYQQTPGQGLQFLFEYFSETQRNKGNFPGRFSGRQFSNSRSEMNVSTLELGDSALYLCASSLPTGAVSEQYFGPGTRLTVT.

This clonotype was seen a handful of times. V usage is TRBV20-1 and J usage is TRBJ2-7; the match to TRBD2 covers 9 bases. This CDR3 contains 15 residues. Trimming at V came to 0 bases and at J to 4 bases, leaving 7 bases not matched to a gene. The germline gives CDR1 DFQATT, CDR2 SNEGSKA (reference sequence). The CDR3 reads CSARDTGTSPYEQYF. Here the CDR3 DNA reads TGCAGTGCTAGAGATACCGGGACTAGCCCGTACGAGCAGTACTTC.

Worth noting for this clonotype: A much bigger clone sits one base away, suggesting this may be a read error. J is TRBJ2-7 and V is TRBV2; a possible D gene is TRBD1 (6 bases). Germline V gives CDR1 SNHLY, CDR2 FYNNEI. CDR3 length: 12 amino acids. V dropped 6 bases and J dropped 3 bases, with 9 bases sitting between them. The CDR3 is CASSHRDYEQYF. In DNA form, the CDR3 reads TGTGCCAGCAGCCACAGGGACTACGAGCAGTACTTC.

This clonotype was detected only a few times. The V gene is TRBV5-1, the J gene TRBJ2-3; 7 nucleotides match TRBD1. CDR3 length: 13 residues. CDR1 SGHRS and CDR2 YFSETQ come from the germline V gene. The J segment lost 1 base and the V segment lost 6 bases, leaving 2 bases of the junction unmatched. The CDR3 region is CASTGQGTDTQYF. CDR3 in DNA: TGCGCCAGCACCGGACAGGGCACAGATACGCAGTATTTT.

This clonotype was observed a few times. The chain is built from TRBV24-1 and TRBJ1-1; D is uncertain. CDR3 length equals 13 residues. Trimming took off 5 bases at V and 3 bases at J, with 9 bases between the two ends. CDR1 and CDR2 from the germline V gene are KGHDR and SFDVKD. This chain's CDR3 is CATSGLGDTEAFF. The CDR3 bases are TGTGCCACCAGTGGGCTTGGGGACACTGAAGCTTTCTTT.

This clonotype has at least ten counts. The chain couples TRBV15 to TRBJ2-7; D may match TRBD1 or TRBD2 (5 bases each). The CDR3 contains 15 residues. Germline V gives CDR1 LNHNV, CDR2 YYDKDF (reference sequence). V was shortened by 3 bases and J by 5 bases, with 17 bases between the two germline ends. The chain's CDR3 is CATSRQQGRDHEQYF. CDR3 in DNA: TGTGCCACCAGCAGGCAGCAAGGCAGGGACCACGAGCAGTACTTC.

The chain employs TRBV10-3 and TRBJ2-7; possible D gene TRBD2, 6 bases. Germline loops: CDR1 ENHRY, CDR2 SYGVKD. The length of the CDR3 is 14 residues. V dropped 5 bases and J dropped 3 bases, with 14 bases sitting between them. The CDR3 coding sequence is TGTGCCATCAGTTCTACCCTGGACTACTACGAGCAGTACTTC. This encodes CAISSTLDYYEQYF.

The chain employs TRBV12-3 or TRBV12-4 and TRBJ2-7; possible D gene TRBD1, 5 bases. Trimming stripped 1 base from V and 6 bases from J, with 7 bases between. The CDR3 extends over 12 amino acids. The CDR3 coding sequence is TGTGCCAGCAGTTTAGAAGGGGCCGAGCAGTACTTC. It yields the protein CASSLEGAEQYF.

The rearrangement links TRBV20-1 to TRBJ2-7; D unclear. Between the trimmed V and J ends, which lost 5 bases and 0 bases, there was a span of 5 bases. The CDR3 is made up of 11 amino acids. Per germline, CDR1 DFQATT and CDR2 SNEGSKA (reference sequence). The CDR3 DNA reads as TGCAGTGCTTCGACCTCCTACGAGCAGTACTTC. The encoded protein is CSASTSYEQYF.

This clonotype showed up just a few times. The gene calls are TRBV5-1 and TRBJ2-4; D possibly corresponds to TRBD2 (6 bases). V dropped 0 bases and J dropped 7 bases, with 8 bases sitting between them. The CDR3 is 13 residues long. Germline values: CDR1 SGHRS, CDR2 YFSETQ. CDR3 protein: CASSLGGGNIQYF. In DNA, the CDR3 is TGCGCCAGCAGCTTGGGAGGAGGGAACATTCAGTACTTC.

This chain uses TRBV6-1 with TRBJ1-1; weak D call: TRBD1 (5 bases). The CDR3 is made up of 15 amino acids. V was shortened by 1 base and J by 1 base, with 10 bases between the two germline ends. Germline CDR1 reads MNHNS; CDR2 reads SASEGT. CDR3 in amino acids: CASSEDDSPNTEAFF. For the CDR3, the DNA is TGTGCCAGCAGTGAAGACGACAGCCCGAACACTGAAGCTTTCTTT.

This clonotype was seen only a few times. This chain connects TRBV5-1 to TRBJ2-1; possible D gene TRBD2, 5 bases. Trimming left V 6 bases short and J 9 bases short, with 22 bases between. This CDR3 has 15 residues. Per the germline V gene, CDR1 is SGHRS and CDR2 is YFSETQ. This CDR3 reads CASKTISGSLSEQFF. The CDR3 bases are TGCGCCAGCAAAACTATAAGCGGCTCTCTGAGTGAGCAGTTCTTC. The full variable domain, in which reference TRBV5-1 and TRBJ2-1 provide the parts outside the CDR3, is KAGVTQTPRYLIKTRGQQVTLSCSPISGHRSVSWYQQTPGQGLQFLFEYFSETQRNKGNFPGRFSGRQFSNSRSEMNVSTLELGDSALYLCASKTISGSLSEQFFGPGTRLTVL.

This clonotype has only a few counts. The rearrangement joins TRBV5-1 to TRBJ2-7, with D possibly TRBD1 on 6 matching bases. Germline lookup yields CDR1 SGHRS and CDR2 YFSETQ. The CDR3 is 13 amino acids. The V and J ends lost 4 bases and 2 bases respectively, with 10 bases between them. CDR3 amino acids: CASSPQGPYEQYF. In DNA, the CDR3 is TGCGCCAGCAGCCCACAGGGACCCTACGAGCAGTACTTC.

The V gene is TRBV20-1, the J gene TRBJ2-5; 10 bases map to TRBD2. Per germline, CDR1 DFQATT and CDR2 SNEGSKA (reference sequence). With V trimmed by 4 bases and J by 6 bases, 5 bases remained unmatched. The CDR3 loop spans 13 amino acids. The CDR3 protein is CSAKLAGLKTQYF. The CDR3 DNA reads TGCAGTGCTAAACTAGCGGGGTTGAAGACCCAGTACTTC.

This clonotype was counted between two and nine times. The rearrangement uses TRBV20-1 and TRBJ1-1; 8 bases are a match to TRBD1. The J segment lost 1 base and the V segment lost 0 bases, leaving 4 bases of the junction unmatched. Germline V gene sequence: CDR1 DFQATT, CDR2 SNEGSKA (reference sequence). CDR3 length: 15 residues. Here the CDR3 reads CSARDPQGGNTEAFF. The CDR3, as DNA: TGCAGTGCTAGAGACCCACAGGGGGGGAACACTGAAGCTTTCTTT.

This clonotype was counted a few times. The V gene is TRBV2, the J gene TRBJ2-1, with D hard to call. Germline V lookup: CDR1 SNHLY, CDR2 FYNNEI. The CDR3 extends over 12 amino acids. The ends were cut back, 6 bases at V and 5 bases at J, with 8 bases in the middle. The CDR3 loop is CASRDDNNEQFF. For the CDR3, the DNA is TGTGCCAGCAGAGACGATAACAATGAGCAGTTCTTC.

The J gene is TRBJ1-1, the V gene TRBV5-1, with D unresolved. Germline V gene sequence: CDR1 SGHRS, CDR2 YFSETQ. The CDR3 sequence is 15 residues long. The V and J ends lost 0 bases and 2 bases respectively, with 11 bases between them. CDR3 DNA: TGCGCCAGCAGCTTGGAGGGAGCTTCCAACACTGAAGCTTTCTTT. This sequence encodes CASSLEGASNTEAFF.

The chain uses TRBV20-1 and TRBJ2-7, with 9 positions matching TRBD1. The CDR3 is made up of 16 amino acids. Germline trimming cut 6 bases from V and 7 bases from J; bases unmatched to any gene: 19. In germline, CDR1 is DFQATT, CDR2 SNEGSKA (reference sequence). The CDR3 DNA reads as TGCAGTGCGTCCACCTTAGGGACAGGGATCTACTATGAGCAGTACTTC. It specifies CSASTLGTGIYYEQYF.

This clonotype was seen a handful of times. The chain employs TRBV20-1 and TRBJ1-5, with TRBD1 matching 9 bases. Germline CDR1 DFQATT, CDR2 SNEGSKA (reference sequence). This CDR3 has 14 residues. V shed 6 bases, J shed 3 bases, and the junction held 6 bases outside the gene matches. In nucleotides, the CDR3 is TGCAGTGCCCCTGGACAGGGGATCAATCAGCCCCAGCATTTT. Translating it yields CSAPGQGINQPQHF.

This clonotype was observed a few times. The J gene is TRBJ1-2, the V gene TRBV7-2, with 7 bases aligning to TRBD1. Germline V lookup: CDR1 SGHTA, CDR2 FQGNSA. The V and J ends lost 2 bases and 8 bases, in that order; junction bases with no gene match: 5. This CDR3 region has 13 residues. CDR3 region: CASSLTTGVGYTF. Written as DNA, the CDR3 is TGTGCCAGCAGCTTAACCACAGGGGTCGGCTACACCTTC.